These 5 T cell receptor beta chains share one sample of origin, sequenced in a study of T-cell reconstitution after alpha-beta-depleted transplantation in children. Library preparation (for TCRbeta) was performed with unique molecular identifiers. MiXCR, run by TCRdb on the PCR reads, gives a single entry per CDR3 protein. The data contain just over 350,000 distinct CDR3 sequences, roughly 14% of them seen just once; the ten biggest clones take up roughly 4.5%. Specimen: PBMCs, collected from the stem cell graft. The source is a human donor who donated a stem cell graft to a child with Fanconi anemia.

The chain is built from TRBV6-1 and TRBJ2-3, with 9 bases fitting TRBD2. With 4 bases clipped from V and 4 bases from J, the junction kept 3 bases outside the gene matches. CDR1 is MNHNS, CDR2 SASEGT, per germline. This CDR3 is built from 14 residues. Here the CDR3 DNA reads TGTGCCAGCAGTGGGCGGGGGGGCCCAGATACGCAGTATTTT. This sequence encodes CASSGRGGPDTQYF.

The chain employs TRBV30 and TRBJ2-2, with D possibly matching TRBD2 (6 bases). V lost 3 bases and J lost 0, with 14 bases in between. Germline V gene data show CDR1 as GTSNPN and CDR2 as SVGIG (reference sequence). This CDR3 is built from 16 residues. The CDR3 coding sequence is TGTGCCTGGAGGAAGTTGGGGGGAACGAACACCGGGGAGCTGTTTTTT. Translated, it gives CAWRKLGGTNTGELFF.

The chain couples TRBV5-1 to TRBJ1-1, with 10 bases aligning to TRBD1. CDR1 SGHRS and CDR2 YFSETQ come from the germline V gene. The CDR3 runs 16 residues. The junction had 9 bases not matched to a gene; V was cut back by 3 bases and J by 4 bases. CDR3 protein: CASSSQTGGAFTEAFF. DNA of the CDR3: TGCGCCAGCAGCTCCCAGACAGGGGGCGCTTTCACTGAAGCTTTCTTT.

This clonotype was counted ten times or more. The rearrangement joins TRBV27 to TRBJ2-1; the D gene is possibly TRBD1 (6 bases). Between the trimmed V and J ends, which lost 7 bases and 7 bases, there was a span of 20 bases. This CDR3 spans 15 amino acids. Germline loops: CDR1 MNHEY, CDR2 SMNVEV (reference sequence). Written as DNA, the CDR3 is TGTGCCAGCACCCGAGGGACAAACCCAGGGAATGAGCAGTTCTTC. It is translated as CASTRGTNPGNEQFF.

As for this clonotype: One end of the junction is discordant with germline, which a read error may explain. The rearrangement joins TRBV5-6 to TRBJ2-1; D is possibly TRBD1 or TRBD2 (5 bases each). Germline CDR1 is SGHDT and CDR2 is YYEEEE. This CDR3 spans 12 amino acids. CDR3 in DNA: TGTGCCAGCAGCTTGAGTCTGGGGGATTGCCTCTTC. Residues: CASSLSLGDCLF.